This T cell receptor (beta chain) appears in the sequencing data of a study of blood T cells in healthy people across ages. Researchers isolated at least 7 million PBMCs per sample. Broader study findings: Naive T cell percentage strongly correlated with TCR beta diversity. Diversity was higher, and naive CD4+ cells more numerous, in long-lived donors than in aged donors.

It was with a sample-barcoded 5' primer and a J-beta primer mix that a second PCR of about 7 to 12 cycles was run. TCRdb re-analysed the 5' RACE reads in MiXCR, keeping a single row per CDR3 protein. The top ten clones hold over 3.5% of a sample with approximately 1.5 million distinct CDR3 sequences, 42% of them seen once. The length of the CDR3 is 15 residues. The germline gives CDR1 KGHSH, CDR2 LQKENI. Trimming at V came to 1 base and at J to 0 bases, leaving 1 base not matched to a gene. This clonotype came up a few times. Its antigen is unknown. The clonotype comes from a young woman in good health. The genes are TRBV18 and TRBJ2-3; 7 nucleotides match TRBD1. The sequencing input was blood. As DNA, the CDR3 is TGTGCCAGCTCACCACAGGGACAGAGCACAGATACGCAGTATTTT. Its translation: CASSPQGQSTDTQYF. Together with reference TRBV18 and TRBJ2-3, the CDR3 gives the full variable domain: NAGVMQNPRHLVRRRGQEARLRCSPMKGHSHVYWYRQLPEEGLKFMVYLQKENIIDESGMPKERFSAEFPKEGPSILRIQQVVRGDSAAYFCASSPQGQSTDTQYFGPGTRLTVL.